This is a list of T cell receptor beta chains from one sample in a study of blood T cell repertoires in COVID-19. Using immunoSEQ multiplex PCR, the repertoire was profiled, and TCRdb retains in-frame clones only, with some absent. The profile shows approximately 120,000 clones, approximately 81% of them singletons. Input material: peripheral blood. The receptors shown here come from a man in his forties with active or convalescent COVID-19. The conserved cysteine and the conserved F or W are not part of the CDR3 here. The order of the fields is D gene, V gene, clone size, J gene, CDR3 length, CDR3 protein. A D gene is named only where the DNA matches it firmly. Clone sizes are given selectively: once, few, many, or a class where the clone is expanded.

d_call: -; v_call: TRBV10-1; clone_size: -; j_call: TRBJ2-7; cdr3_length: 9; cdr3_aa: ASSQTGKQY
d_call: -; v_call: TRBV6-5; clone_size: -; j_call: TRBJ1-1; cdr3_length: 14; cdr3_aa: ASSYSGGFLGSEAF
d_call: TRBD2; v_call: TRBV27; clone_size: -; j_call: TRBJ2-1; cdr3_length: 13; cdr3_aa: ASTGTSGGWDEQF
d_call: TRBD1; v_call: TRBV7-9; clone_size: -; j_call: TRBJ2-7; cdr3_length: 12; cdr3_aa: ASSSGQGPYEQY
d_call: TRBD1; v_call: TRBV28; clone_size: -; j_call: TRBJ2-7; cdr3_length: 11; cdr3_aa: ALRDRSSYEQY
d_call: TRBD1; v_call: TRBV12-3/TRBV12-4; clone_size: -; j_call: TRBJ1-2; cdr3_length: 11; cdr3_aa: ASSLRAGGSYT
d_call: -; v_call: TRBV6-5; clone_size: -; j_call: TRBJ1-1; cdr3_length: 12; cdr3_aa: ASITYHRDTEAF
d_call: TRBD1; v_call: TRBV15; clone_size: -; j_call: TRBJ2-7; cdr3_length: 14; cdr3_aa: ATSSARTGMTYEQY
d_call: TRBD1; v_call: TRBV29-1; clone_size: once; j_call: TRBJ1-2; cdr3_length: 10; cdr3_aa: SVEGDSYGYT
d_call: -; v_call: TRBV25-1; clone_size: -; j_call: TRBJ1-2; cdr3_length: 11; cdr3_aa: ASSDSVNYGYT
d_call: TRBD2; v_call: TRBV18; clone_size: -; j_call: TRBJ2-1; cdr3_length: 13; cdr3_aa: ASSPPSGRRDEQF
d_call: -; v_call: TRBV28; clone_size: -; j_call: TRBJ1-6; cdr3_length: 13; cdr3_aa: ASSFPDTFNSPLH
d_call: -; v_call: TRBV4-3; clone_size: -; j_call: TRBJ2-5; cdr3_length: 13; cdr3_aa: ASSQDGQKGETQY
d_call: -; v_call: TRBV19; clone_size: -; j_call: TRBJ1-1; cdr3_length: 12; cdr3_aa: ASSTQTGRTEAF
d_call: -; v_call: TRBV9; clone_size: -; j_call: TRBJ1-6; cdr3_length: 13; cdr3_aa: ASSRKGSYNSPLH
d_call: -; v_call: TRBV9; clone_size: -; j_call: TRBJ1-4; cdr3_length: 11; cdr3_aa: ASGGGPNEKLF
d_call: -; v_call: TRBV4-1; clone_size: -; j_call: TRBJ1-4; cdr3_length: 13; cdr3_aa: ASSPTGYRDEKLF
d_call: -; v_call: TRBV24-1; clone_size: -; j_call: TRBJ2-5; cdr3_length: 9; cdr3_aa: ATSVKETQY
d_call: TRBD2; v_call: TRBV4-1; clone_size: -; j_call: TRBJ2-7; cdr3_length: 18; cdr3_aa: ASSQGRGTSGMNPPYEQY
d_call: -; v_call: TRBV5-1; clone_size: -; j_call: TRBJ2-7; cdr3_length: 11; cdr3_aa: ASSTRGQYEQY
d_call: -; v_call: TRBV4-2; clone_size: many; j_call: TRBJ1-1; cdr3_length: 13; cdr3_aa: ASSQGASGLGEAF
d_call: TRBD2; v_call: TRBV5-4; clone_size: -; j_call: TRBJ2-7; cdr3_length: 16; cdr3_aa: ASSIAGRGEGPSYEQY
d_call: TRBD2; v_call: TRBV7-2; clone_size: -; j_call: TRBJ2-1; cdr3_length: 14; cdr3_aa: ASSLYGGASPGEQF
d_call: -; v_call: TRBV15; clone_size: -; j_call: TRBJ2-2; cdr3_length: 11; cdr3_aa: ATSRNGGGELF
d_call: -; v_call: TRBV6-2/TRBV6-3; clone_size: -; j_call: TRBJ1-1; cdr3_length: 11; cdr3_aa: ASSRELNTEAF
d_call: TRBD2; v_call: TRBV19; clone_size: -; j_call: TRBJ2-3; cdr3_length: 14; cdr3_aa: ASSPIGAGGSDTQY
d_call: -; v_call: TRBV10-3; clone_size: few; j_call: TRBJ1-1; cdr3_length: 11; cdr3_aa: AISEGQNTEAF
d_call: -; v_call: TRBV30; clone_size: -; j_call: TRBJ1-2; cdr3_length: 9; cdr3_aa: AWSVRVGYT
d_call: -; v_call: TRBV7-2; clone_size: -; j_call: TRBJ2-7; cdr3_length: 10; cdr3_aa: ASSWGLYEQY